These 27 T cell receptor beta chains were sequenced from one sample in a study of shared clonotypes between healthy human individuals. The naive CD8 fraction comprised CD45RO-negative cells positively selected for CCR7 and excluded terminally differentiated effector memory CD45RA+ cells. Clones were read by immunoSEQ multiplex PCR, and TCRdb kept only the in-frame ones, dropping some. The table has under 1 million clones, 90% to 95% seen once; the top ten hold around 24%. The sample was naive CD8+ T cells sorted from blood. These receptors all stem from a young man in good health.

V gene TRBV29-1 combines with J gene TRBJ2-3; tentatively, D is TRBD2 (6 bases). The CDR3 extends over 14 amino acids. V gave up 4 bases and J gave up 0 bases, with 11 bases separating them. Per germline, CDR1 SQVTM and CDR2 ANQGSEA. In nucleotides, the CDR3 is TGCAGCGTTGTCCTAGCGACTAGCACAGATACGCAGTATTTT. This sequence encodes CSVVLATSTDTQYF.

The chain is built from TRBV29-1 and TRBJ2-1; D gene ambiguous. Trimming pared 4 bases from V and 7 bases from J, leaving 5 bases between. Germline lookup yields CDR1 SQVTM and CDR2 ANQGSEA. CDR3 length: 10 amino acids. The CDR3 here is CSVAGNEQFF. In DNA, the CDR3 is TGCAGCGTTGCGGGTAATGAGCAGTTCTTC.

This clone has just one count. V gene TRBV6-6 combines with J gene TRBJ2-7, with 7 bases fitting TRBD2. Unmatched junction bases numbered 11, after V lost 6 bases and J lost 0 bases. The CDR3 spans 16 residues. Germline V CDR1 and CDR2: MNHNY, SVGAGI (reference sequence). CDR3 bases: TGTGCCAGCAGCCCCCCGCTAGCGGACAACTCCTACGAGCAGTACTTC. Translation: CASSPPLADNSYEQYF.

The CDR3 DNA reads TGTGCCAGCAGCCCGCCGGGACAGGGGGTGACCTACGAGCAGTACTTC. Translation gives CASSPPGQGVTYEQYF. The gene calls are TRBV9 and TRBJ2-7, with 11 bases that match TRBD1. This CDR3 spans 16 amino acids. The trim removed 4 bases at V and 2 bases at J, leaving 8 bases unmatched. Germline lookup yields CDR1 SGDLS and CDR2 YYNGEE.

CDR3 protein: CASGSGLAGDGEQFF. CDR3 in DNA: TGTGCTAGTGGTTCTGGACTAGCGGGAGATGGTGAGCAGTTCTTC. V gene TRBV12-5 combines with J gene TRBJ2-1; 13 nucleotides align to TRBD2. This CDR3 is 15 amino acids long. The V gene's germline CDR1 is LGHNT and CDR2 FRNRAP. V shed 4 bases and J 9 bases; nucleotides not matched to a gene: 6.

The chain couples TRBV6-1 to TRBJ2-5; 9 nucleotides align to TRBD2. This CDR3 region has 17 residues. V gave up 3 bases and J gave up 2 bases; unmatched junction bases: 10. Germline CDR1 MNHNS, CDR2 SASEGT. The CDR3 here is CASSDLAGFFPQETQYF. The CDR3 nucleotides are TGTGCCAGCAGTGATCTAGCGGGGTTTTTCCCACAAGAGACCCAGTACTTC.

The V and J genes are TRBV9 and TRBJ2-1; 10 bases match TRBD2. The ends lost 4 bases at V and 3 bases at J; junction bases unmatched: 1. The CDR3 length is 14 residues. Per germline, CDR1 SGDLS and CDR2 YYNGEE. CDR3: CASSLAGDYNEQFF. In DNA, the CDR3 is TGTGCCAGCAGCCTAGCGGGAGACTACAATGAGCAGTTCTTC.

This CDR3 reads CASGGTAIYGYTF. In DNA, the CDR3 is TGTGCCAGCGGAGGGACGGCGATCTATGGCTACACCTTC. The chain uses TRBV9 and TRBJ1-2, with D maybe TRBD1 (5 bases). With 7 bases removed from V and 4 bases from J, the gap between germline ends came to 14 bases. Per the germline V gene, CDR1 is SGDLS and CDR2 is YYNGEE. The CDR3 totals 13 residues.

The V gene is TRBV2, the J gene TRBJ1-4, with D possibly matching TRBD1 (6 bases). The ends were cut back, 5 bases at V and 0 bases at J, with 22 bases in the middle. CDR1 and CDR2 from the germline V gene are SNHLY and FYNNEI. The CDR3 covers 19 residues. As DNA, the CDR3 is TGTGCCAGCAGTTTCCCCTGGGACACCTCCGTTGCAACTAATGAAAAACTGTTTTTT. Its protein product is CASSFPWDTSVATNEKLFF.

This clone was seen just once. This chain joins TRBV7-9 and TRBJ2-2; D is ambiguous. In germline, CDR1 is SEHNR, CDR2 FQNEAQ (reference sequence). Trimming left V 7 bases short and J 6 bases short, with 6 bases between. This CDR3 spans 11 amino acids. CDR3 in amino acids: CASMSAGELFF. As DNA, the CDR3 is TGTGCCAGCATGTCCGCCGGGGAGCTGTTTTTT.

The gene calls are TRBV27 and TRBJ1-5; TRBD1 agrees at 7 bases. This CDR3 has 16 residues. Trimming removed 6 bases from V and 4 bases from J; junction bases left unmatched: 12. Germline values: CDR1 MNHEY, CDR2 SMNVEV (reference sequence). CDR3 sequence (DNA): TGTGCCAGCAGGGAGGGGGCCAGTTCGGTAAATCAGCCCCAGCATTTT. The encoded protein is CASREGASSVNQPQHF.

Of note for this clone: Other nucleotide sequences from this sample produce the same CDR3. CDR3 bases: TGTGCCAGCAGCTTAGTCGGGATACAAGAGACCCAGTACTTC. This sequence encodes CASSLVGIQETQYF. This chain joins TRBV7-9 and TRBJ2-5, with a tentative D call TRBD2 (5 bases). CDR1 and CDR2 (germline): SEHNR, FQNEAQ (reference sequence). The V gene lost 1 base and the J gene lost 2 bases, with 8 bases spanning the gap. The CDR3 spans 14 residues.

This clone was picked up a small number of times. V and J are TRBV11-3 and TRBJ2-1, with 12 nucleotides matching TRBD2. CDR1 is SGHNT and CDR2 is YENEEA in the germline V gene. V trimming: 7 bases; J trimming: 5 bases; junction bases outside the gene matches: 9. This CDR3 is built from 16 residues. CDR3 amino acids: CASNRPGLAGNNEQFF. CDR3 coding DNA: TGTGCCAGCAACCGCCCCGGACTAGCGGGGAACAATGAGCAGTTCTTC.

The chain combines TRBV29-1 with TRBJ2-5, with TRBD2 matching 8 bases. The end of the DNA fits TRBJ2-7 better, so the J call may be wrong. CDR3 length equals 18 residues. Germline lookup yields CDR1 SQVTM and CDR2 ANQGSEA. Here the CDR3 DNA reads TGCAGCGTTGAATTCCGCCGCGGCAGCGGGAGTATTAACTACGAGCAGTACTTC. Its translation: CSVEFRRGSGSINYEQYF.

The V and J genes are TRBV2 and TRBJ2-7; the D gene is possibly TRBD1 (6 bases). Trimming stripped 4 bases from V and 4 bases from J, with 14 bases between. The CDR3 consists of 14 residues. Germline CDR1 SNHLY, CDR2 FYNNEI. The CDR3 DNA reads TGTGCCAGCAGTGCCAGGGGATCATCGTACGAGCAGTACTTC. Its protein is CASSARGSSYEQYF.

This clone came up a few times. The genes are TRBV7-6 and TRBJ1-2, with no clear D. This CDR3 region has 10 residues. Trimming took off 1 base at V and 6 bases at J, with 0 bases between the two ends. Per germline, CDR1 SGHVS and CDR2 FNYEAQ. The CDR3 protein is CASSLDGYTF. CDR3 bases: TGTGCCAGCAGCTTAGATGGCTACACCTTC.

The genes are TRBV27 and TRBJ1-5; weak D call: TRBD1 (6 bases). The CDR3 is 14 residues long. Trimming pared 6 bases from V and 6 bases from J, leaving 15 bases between. CDR1 is MNHEY, CDR2 SMNVEV, per germline (reference sequence). The CDR3 loop reads CASRSGALSQPQHF. The CDR3 nucleotides read TGTGCCAGCAGGTCAGGGGCCCTAAGTCAGCCCCAGCATTTT.

V gene TRBV10-2 combines with J gene TRBJ2-7; no firm D call. The length of the CDR3 is 14 residues. Trimming shortened V by 6 bases and J by 1 base, and 13 bases separated the two germline ends. Germline V lookup: CDR1 WSHSY, CDR2 SAAADI. Here the CDR3 reads CASSAADESYEQYF. The CDR3 nucleotides are TGCGCCAGCAGCGCCGCGGACGAGTCCTACGAGCAGTACTTC.

This clone appeared a few times. The chain links TRBV11-1 to TRBJ2-7, with D perhaps TRBD1 or TRBD2 (5 bases each). V lost 4 bases to trimming and J lost 0 bases, with 10 bases between them. Per germline, CDR1 SGHAT and CDR2 FQDESV (reference sequence). This CDR3 is built from 14 residues. CDR3 sequence: CASSSRDGSYEQYF. DNA for the CDR3: TGTGCCAGCAGCTCCAGGGACGGCTCCTACGAGCAGTACTTC.

J is TRBJ2-1 and V is TRBV27; D could derive from TRBD1 or TRBD2 (5 bases each). Trimming removed 8 bases at V and 7 bases at J, with 24 bases between. The CDR3 extends over 16 amino acids. Germline-derived CDR1 and CDR2 are MNHEY and SMNVEV (reference sequence). The CDR3 is CASGDYRDQPKNEQFF. The CDR3 bases are TGTGCCAGCGGGGATTACCGGGACCAGCCGAAGAATGAGCAGTTCTTC.

The chain links TRBV7-8 to TRBJ1-1; possible D gene TRBD1, 6 bases. V was clipped by 0 bases and J by 1 base, with 9 bases between them. The V gene's germline CDR1 is SGHVS and CDR2 FQNEAQ. The CDR3 extends over 15 amino acids. The CDR3 region is CASSLAGARNTEAFF. The CDR3 region has the DNA TGTGCCAGCAGCTTAGCGGGGGCCAGGAACACTGAAGCTTTCTTT.

This sequence joins TRBV4-3 and TRBJ2-7, with D perhaps assigned TRBD1 or TRBD2 (6 bases each). The CDR3 has 17 residues. Germline CDR1 reads LGHNA; CDR2 reads YSLEER. The ends were cut back, 1 base at V and 0 bases at J, with 16 bases in the middle. CDR3 in DNA: TGCGCCAGCAGCCAAGGGCAGGAGGGGGTCAGCTCCTACGAGCAGTACTTC. This gives the protein CASSQGQEGVSSYEQYF.

About this clone itself: It is likely a read error: a sequence one base away is far more abundant. The genes are TRBV2 and TRBJ2-2; D not certain. This CDR3 has 11 amino acids. Germline V lookup: CDR1 SNHLY, CDR2 FYNNEI. The V and J ends lost 7 bases and 1 base respectively, with 1 base between them. CDR3 in DNA: TGTGCCAGCATGAACACCGGGGAGCTGTTTTTT. Protein: CASMNTGELFF.

The rearrangement uses TRBV5-4 and TRBJ2-7; D not certain. V lost 6 bases and J lost 2, with 15 bases in between. The CDR3 totals 14 residues. Germline loops: CDR1 SGHNT, CDR2 YYREEE (reference sequence). The CDR3 loop is CASTRNKRPYEQYF. CDR3 nucleotide sequence: TGTGCCAGCACCAGAAATAAGAGGCCCTACGAGCAGTACTTC.

This clone was observed a single time. The V gene is TRBV7-8, the J gene TRBJ2-1, with TRBD2 identical over 7 bases. With V trimmed by 10 bases and J by 0 bases, 12 bases remained unmatched. CDR3 size: 16 residues. The V gene's germline CDR1 is SGHVS and CDR2 FQNEAQ. Written as DNA, the CDR3 is TGTGCCACGGGGCTAGCGGATTCTCCCTCCTACAATGAGCAGTTCTTC. Protein sequence: CATGLADSPSYNEQFF.

This chain connects TRBV21-1 to TRBJ2-1; the table calls TRBD1, which could not be checked here. TRBV21-1 is noted as a pseudogene. The CDR3 consists of 18 residues. The CDR3 coding sequence is TGTGCCAGCAGCAAAAATAAATTGTACCAGTCGTACTACAATGAGCAGTTCTTC. It yields the protein CASSKNKLYQSYYNEQFF.

This CDR3 is CASSGVAGEYNEQFF. The CDR3 DNA sequence: TGTGCCAGCAGTGGGGTAGCGGGAGAGTACAATGAGCAGTTCTTC. This chain connects TRBV6-4 to TRBJ2-1, with 9 bases aligning to TRBD2. This CDR3 has 15 amino acids. V lost 4 bases, J lost 4 bases, and 5 bases stayed unmatched. Germline V lookup: CDR1 MRHNA, CDR2 SNTAGT.